This T cell receptor (beta chain) stems from a study of regulatory T cells in long-lasting Graves disease listed by TCRdb under 2021. About the full investigation: Antithyroid drugs had been taken for less than 3 months by newly diagnosed Graves' disease patients. Patients with persistent Graves' disease were compared with patients with newly diagnosed Graves' disease using TCR sequencing and RNA sequencing of peripheral blood. A total of 33 samples were covered by TCR sequencing, comprising some 13 persistent and around 20 newly diagnosed Graves' disease patients. The study took place in China and was registered as a clinical trial.

This clonotype was seen repeatedly, ten times or more. The antigen this receptor binds is unknown. Base qualities are not recorded, but no much larger clone differs from it by a single base. The sample's time point, from its label and the paper: newly diagnosed GD, antithyroid drugs for less than 3 months. RNA was extracted from PBMCs in TRIzol for both TCR sequencing and RNA sequencing. The diagnosis of Graves' disease was made according to American Thyroid Association guidelines. Recruitment of patients was carried out at an endocrinology department in Xi'an, China. From each patient, about 8.9 milliliters of peripheral blood was collected into an EDTA anticoagulant tube. Ficoll Paque Plus density gradient separation was used to isolate PBMCs, and no further T cell sorting was done. An Agilent 2100 Bioanalyzer and agarose gel were used to check RNA quality, and a NanoDrop 2000 was used to measure RNA concentration.

Here is what the overall study found, with its caveats: As a limitation, the authors acknowledged that the small sample size may reduce accuracy. Persistent disease showed preferential use of TRBV28, TRBJ1-2 and TRBJ2-5, whereas newly diagnosed disease favored TRBV20-1 and TRBJ2-1. Only peripheral blood was studied, because thyroid tissue, the primary lesion, was inaccessible. Persistent Graves' disease patients showed lower TCR Shannon entropy and fewer highly expanded clones than newly diagnosed patients, suggesting clonal expansion. More public clonotypes were shared among persistent patients (under 3,000) than among newly diagnosed patients (more than 950). Sequencing and analysis were limited to the TCR beta chain.

The method was multiplex PCR. Sequencing relied on an Illumina HiSeq 4000. CDR3 regions were amplified by Arm-PCR with iRepertoire HTBI primers to construct TCR beta libraries. Before sequencing, the PCR products went through gel purification. The paper's processing steps were these. Gene usage analysis of CDR3 amino acid clonotypes relied on the roughly 67 TRBV and over 13 TRBJ segments identified across samples. Filtered high-quality paired reads were merged into contigs using COPE and FqMerger. BLAST was used to align contigs to the IMGT TRBV, TRBD and TRBJ reference genes, and CDR3 was defined following IMGT. Any clonotype with a frequency above 0.1% was classified as a highly expanded clone. Repertoire diversity was measured by Shannon entropy, and V-J evenness by the Gini coefficient. A clonotype was considered public if more than one individual shared it. TCRdb reran the public reads through fastp at Q25 and MiXCR, keeping productive beta chains. Rows with a matching CDR3 protein are joined into one entry that keeps the most common DNA and genes. TCRdb assigned the V and J calls; the authors' analysis was not used. The sample contains over 400,000 distinct CDR3 sequences, approximately 15% of them found a single time. The ten largest clones add up to about a sixth of the sample.

Trimming at the junction amounts to 8 bases on V and 5 bases on J, and the germline ends lie 15 bases apart. Measured from the cysteine to the phenylalanine, the CDR3 is 13 residues long. Only the CDR3 DNA stays, 39 bases, in frame from base 1. These data also featured in a second study, about T cells in Graves' hyperthyroidism and ophthalmopathy. From that second study: Graves' hyperthyroidism was defined as stable when no progression to ophthalmopathy occurred over 18 months of follow-up. Hyperthyroidism patients were aged 18 to 65 years and newly diagnosed, with disease duration of less than 2 months. Exclusion was applied to patients with uncontrolled infections, other autoimmune diseases, pregnancy or lactation. Diagnoses were based on clinical symptoms, serum thyroxine and TRAb, thyroid ultrasound and orbital computed tomography. A first-round RT-PCR of the TCR CDR3 used the HTBI primer set with the Qiagen OneStep RT-PCR kit. Blood samples also contained most of the expanded thyroid clonotypes (frequency above 0.001), which suggests that blood repertoires may reflect thyroid immune responses. In cross-validation, a model built on a 13 V-J signature told ophthalmopathy apart from stable hyperthyroidism with just under 90% sensitivity and about 81% specificity, and in testing the same model reached 80%/75%. In validation, the model predicted progression to ophthalmopathy a median of roughly six months before onset, with approximately 68% sensitivity and 72.22% specificity. TCR V-J signatures able to tell the groups apart were searched for in a discovery cohort of 100 or so patients, of whom approximately 40 had Graves' ophthalmopathy and roughly 59 had stable Graves' hyperthyroidism. Prospective prediction of ophthalmopathy was tested in an independent validation cohort consisting of 18 hyperthyroidism patients and over 15 patients who later progressed to ophthalmopathy. For training and testing, the 80 to 100 patients in the discovery cohort were randomly divided in a 7:3 ratio. In addition, the study compared T-cell repertoires in thyroid tissue and in blood from six Graves' hyperthyroidism patients. After blood sampling, hyperthyroidism patients were treated with methimazole at a starting dose of 30 mg daily, and ophthalmopathy patients were treated with high-dose intravenous methylprednisolone. Libraries were constructed in a second round of multiplex PCR, after which size selection and purification were performed. Paired-end sequencing of the libraries was performed with 100 bp reads on an Illumina HiSeq2000. Raw data were processed with SOAPnuke, discarding reads with adapters, uncalled bases, mean Phred below 15, or no exact constant-primer or identifier match. COPE v1.2.5 was used to merge the high-quality paired reads, and each unique nucleotide sequence was defined as a clonotype. MiTCR v1.1 was used to align clonotypes to the IMGT TRBV, TRBD and TRBJ reference segments. The analysis was restricted to V-J combinations with a frequency above 0.0001, which together covered 99% to 99.2% of the repertoires. A TCS score was defined as the ratio between F50 (clonal expansion) and ExV (chaos), using BLOSUM62-based TCRdist between CDR3 peptides within each V-J. Welch's t-statistics and random forest reduced approximately 520 V-J features to roughly 13, which were used in a naive Bayes classifier (R e1071). Sample size was not statistically predetermined, and blinding of investigators to group allocation was not performed. The paper describes TCR Vbeta CDR3 sequencing of some 130 peripheral blood samples, made up of 40 to 45 ophthalmopathy patients, over 70 hyperthyroidism patients and around 17 progressor patients.

The sample consisted of peripheral blood mononuclear cells (PBMCs), taken at new diagnosis, from a patient treated with antithyroid drugs. The sequence links TRBV12-3 or TRBV12-4 to TRBJ1-2, with TRBD1 as a weak D call on 6 bases. The sequence was obtained from a woman between 45 and 60 years old with Graves disease. Donor details come from another sample of the same person, matched by shared clones. The DNA sequence is as follows: TGTGCCAGCGCGGGCAGGGGTGGATATGGCTACACCTTC. The translation is CASAGRGGYGYTF.